This T cell receptor (beta chain) is drawn from a study of Ad26.COV2.S vaccination and SARS-CoV-2 variants. Study at large: The vaccine Ad26.COV2.S was put into the muscle once, or twice with 56 days between. Study outcomes and limitations: The TCR breadth and depth analyses may have understated or missed part of the total T cell responses.

The data were produced by immunoSEQ multiplex PCR, yet TCRdb's version contains in-frame clones alone and is incomplete. The data show about 440,000 clones, 90% seen once. In regard to this clone: Its specificity is unknown.

Treatment given: around 19 received Ad26.COV2.S at low or high dose, single or two shots; roughly 5 received placebo; per-sample allocation not given. Sampling happened 63 days after the first vaccine or placebo injection. An adult donor aged 18-55 years was enrolled in Boston. The CDR3 contains 15 residues. Germline V lookup: CDR1 KGHSH, CDR2 LQKENI. V shed 3 bases, J shed 9 bases, and the junction held 10 bases outside the gene matches. The J gene is TRBJ2-1, the V gene TRBV18; 8 nucleotides align to TRBD2. The sample was peripheral blood, taken in a trial of Ad26.COV2.S vaccine versus placebo. This TCR was sampled from a person aged 18-65 years who received the Ad26.COV2.S COVID-19 vaccine or a placebo. The CDR3 region has the DNA TGTGCCAGCTCACCCCTTCGGGAGGGATTAGGTGAGCAGTTCTTC. Translation: CASSPLREGLGEQFF.